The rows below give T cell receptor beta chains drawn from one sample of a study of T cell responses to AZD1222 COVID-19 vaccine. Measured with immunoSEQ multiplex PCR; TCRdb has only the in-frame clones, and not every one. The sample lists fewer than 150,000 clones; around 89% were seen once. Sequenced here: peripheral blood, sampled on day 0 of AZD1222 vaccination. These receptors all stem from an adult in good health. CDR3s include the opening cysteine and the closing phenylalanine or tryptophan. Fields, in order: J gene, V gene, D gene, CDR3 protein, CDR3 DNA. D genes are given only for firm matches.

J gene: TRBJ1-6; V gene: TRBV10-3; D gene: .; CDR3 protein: CAISVNSNSPLHF; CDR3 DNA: TGTGCCATCAGTGTCAACAGCAATTCACCCCTCCACTTT
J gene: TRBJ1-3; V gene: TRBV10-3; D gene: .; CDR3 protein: CAISDGGNTIYF; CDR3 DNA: TGTGCCATCAGTGACGGTGGAAACACCATATATTTT
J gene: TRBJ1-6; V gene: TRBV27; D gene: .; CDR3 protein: CASRGPDSYNSPLHF; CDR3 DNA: TGTGCCAGCAGGGGGCCGGACTCCTATAATTCACCCCTCCACTTT
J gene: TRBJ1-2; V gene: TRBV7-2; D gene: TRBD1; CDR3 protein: CASSSDRGNGYTF; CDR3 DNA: TGTGCCAGCAGCTCGGACAGGGGGAATGGCTACACCTTC
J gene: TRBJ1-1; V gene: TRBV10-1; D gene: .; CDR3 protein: CASSESIQGKAFF; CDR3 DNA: TGCGCCAGCAGTGAGTCGATTCAGGGGAAAGCTTTCTTT
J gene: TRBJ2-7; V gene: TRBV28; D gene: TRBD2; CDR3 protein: CASSQAGGEFDEQYF; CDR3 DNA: TGTGCCAGCAGCCAAGCGGGGGGGGAGTTCGACGAGCAGTACTTC
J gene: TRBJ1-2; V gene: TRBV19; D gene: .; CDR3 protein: CASSPPTGNYGYTF; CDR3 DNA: TGTGCCAGTAGTCCCCCGACGGGGAACTATGGCTACACCTTC
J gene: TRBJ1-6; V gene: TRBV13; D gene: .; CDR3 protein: CATHVGGNSPLHF; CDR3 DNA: TGTGCCACCCATGTAGGGGGAAATTCACCCCTCCACTTT
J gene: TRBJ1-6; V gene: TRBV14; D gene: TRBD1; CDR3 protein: CASSQTAGTVRSPLHF; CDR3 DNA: TGTGCCAGCAGCCAGACCGCCGGGACAGTGCGATCACCCCTCCACTTT
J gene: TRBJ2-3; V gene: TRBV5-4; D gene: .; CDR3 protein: CASTTGGRSTDTQYF; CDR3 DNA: TGTGCCAGCACTACTGGGGGGAGGAGCACAGATACGCAGTATTTT
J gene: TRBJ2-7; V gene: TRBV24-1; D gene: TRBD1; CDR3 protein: CATSDLGRQGFIIYEQYF; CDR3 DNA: TGTGCCACCAGTGATTTGGGCCGACAGGGTTTTATTATCTACGAGCAGTACTTC
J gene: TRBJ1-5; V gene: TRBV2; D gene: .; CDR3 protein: CASSADSGNQPQHF; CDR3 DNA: TGTGCCAGCAGTGCGGATTCTGGCAATCAGCCCCAGCATTTT
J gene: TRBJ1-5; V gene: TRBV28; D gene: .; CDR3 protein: CASSLNGYNQPQHF; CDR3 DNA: TGTGCCAGCAGTTTAAACGGATACAATCAGCCCCAGCATTTT
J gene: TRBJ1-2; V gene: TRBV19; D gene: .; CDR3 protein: CASSEGRSFYGYTF; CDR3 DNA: TGTGCCAGTAGTGAGGGACGGTCCTTCTATGGCTACACCTTC
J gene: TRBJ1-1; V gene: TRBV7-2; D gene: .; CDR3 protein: CASSFHSDTEAFF; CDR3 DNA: TGTGCCAGCAGCTTTCATTCCGACACTGAAGCTTTCTTT
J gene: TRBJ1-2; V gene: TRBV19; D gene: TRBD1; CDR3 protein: CASSPGQGVYGYTF; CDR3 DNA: TGTGCCAGTAGTCCCGGACAGGGGGTCTATGGCTACACCTTC
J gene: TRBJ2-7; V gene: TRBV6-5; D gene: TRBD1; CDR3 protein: CASSRDREPSYEQYF; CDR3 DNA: TGTGCCAGCAGCCGGGACAGGGAACCCTCCTACGAGCAGTACTTC
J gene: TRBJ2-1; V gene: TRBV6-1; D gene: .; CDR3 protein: CASSEGRGARYNEQFF; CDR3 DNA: TGTGCCAGCAGTGAAGGTCGGGGGGCAAGATACAATGAGCAGTTCTTC
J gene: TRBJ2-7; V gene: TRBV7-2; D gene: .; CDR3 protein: CASSLGLRSEQYF; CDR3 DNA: TGTGCCAGCAGCTTAGGTTTGAGAAGCGAGCAGTACTTC
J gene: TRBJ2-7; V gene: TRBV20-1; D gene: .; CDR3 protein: CSASRSYEQYF; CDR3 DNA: TGCAGTGCTAGCAGATCCTACGAGCAGTACTTC